A single sample gave rise to the 28 T cell receptor beta chains below, sequenced in a study of CD8 T cells in Susac syndrome. After extraction with the RNeasy kit, roughly 0.45 to 1 ug of the RNA was reverse transcribed using random hexamers. TCRdb re-called the immunoSEQ multiplex PCR reads with MiXCR, one entry per CDR3 protein. The sample shows some 250,000 distinct CDR3 sequences, about 96% of them seen only once. The sample taken for sequencing was CD4+ T cells from PBMCs. The receptors derive from a human donor with Susac syndrome.

The chain is built from TRBV19 and TRBJ2-2, with D uncertain. Trimming removed 5 bases from V and 4 bases from J, with 20 bases in between. CDR1 is LNHDA and CDR2 is SQIVND in the germline V gene (reference sequence). The CDR3 loop spans 17 amino acids. The CDR3 coding sequence is TGTGCCAGTAGTCCGGCCCCTCTCCAGTATCGCACCGGGGAGCTGTTTTTT. As protein: CASSPAPLQYRTGELFF.

This clonotype was observed a single time. V usage is TRBV20-1 and J usage is TRBJ2-5; D perhaps matches TRBD1 (6 bases). The germline V and J ends were trimmed by 0 bases and 5 bases, with 13 bases remaining between them. The CDR3 runs 14 residues. Looked up from germline, CDR1 is DFQATT and CDR2 is SNEGSKA (reference sequence). CDR3 bases: TGCAGTGCTAGAGATTCACAGGGAGTGGAGACCCAGTACTTC. Its protein product is CSARDSQGVETQYF.

This clonotype was recorded once. This chain joins TRBV28 and TRBJ2-3; tentatively, D is TRBD1 or TRBD2 (5 bases each). Trimming stripped 7 bases from V and 5 bases from J, with 10 bases between. This CDR3 contains 12 residues. Germline CDR1 MDHEN, CDR2 SYDVKM. The CDR3 is CASTLRGDTQYF. Here the CDR3 DNA reads TGTGCCAGCACTCTGAGGGGAGATACGCAGTATTTT.

This clonotype was counted a few times. The chain uses TRBV28 and TRBJ2-6, with D possibly matching TRBD2 (5 bases). This CDR3 has 13 residues. Germline V gene lookup returns CDR1 MDHEN and CDR2 SYDVKM. V lost 11 bases and J lost 1, with 9 bases in between. CDR3 region: CASRGSGANVLTF. The CDR3 nucleotides are TGTGCCTCCCGGGGTTCTGGGGCCAACGTCCTGACTTTC.

The V and J genes are TRBV12-3 or TRBV12-4 and TRBJ2-2, with D hard to call. This CDR3 is built from 15 residues. V was pared by 3 bases and J by 5 bases, with 13 bases between. CDR3 region: CASSFAQTPTGELFF. In DNA form, the CDR3 reads TGTGCCAGCAGTTTCGCACAGACCCCTACCGGGGAGCTGTTTTTT.

The chain combines TRBV12-3 or TRBV12-4 with TRBJ2-1; weak D call: TRBD2 (6 bases). V was clipped by 3 bases and J by 15 bases, with 12 bases between them. CDR3 size: 11 residues. CDR3 sequence: CASSFQTRGFF. DNA of the CDR3: TGTGCCAGCAGTTTTCAGACTAGAGGGTTCTTC.

This chain uses TRBV29-1 with TRBJ1-1; the D gene is possibly TRBD1 (6 bases). Germline V gene sequence: CDR1 SQVTM, CDR2 ANQGSEA. The CDR3 length is 14 residues. Between the trimmed V and J ends, which lost 4 bases and 5 bases, there was a span of 17 bases. As DNA, the CDR3 is TGCAGCGTTGCCCCCCTGAGGGGGACGACTGAAGCTTTCTTT. It translates to CSVAPLRGTTEAFF.

The V gene is TRBV25-1, the J gene TRBJ1-4; weak D call: TRBD1 (5 bases). Germline V lookup: CDR1 MGHDK, CDR2 SYGVNS. Trimming left V 6 bases short and J 3 bases short, with 14 bases between. The CDR3 length is 15 residues. CDR3 in amino acids: CASRDTTGANEKLFF. The CDR3 DNA reads as TGTGCCAGCAGAGATACGACGGGGGCTAATGAAAAACTGTTTTTT. Full variable domain (remainder filled in from reference TRBV25-1 and TRBJ1-4): EADIYQTPRYLVIGTGKKITLECSQTMGHDKMYWYQQDPGMELHLIHYSYGVNSTEKGDLSSESTVSRIRTEHFPLTLESARPSHTSQYLCASRDTTGANEKLFFGSGTQLSVL.

This clonotype appeared a single time. The chain couples TRBV18 to TRBJ2-1; D may be TRBD1 or TRBD2 (5 bases each). Germline CDR1 and CDR2: KGHSH and LQKENI. The V end lost 8 bases, the J end lost 5 bases, and 13 bases lay between the germline ends. The CDR3 length is 13 residues. The CDR3 here is CASNRDGNNEQFF. Here the CDR3 DNA reads TGTGCCAGCAACCGGGACGGGAACAATGAGCAGTTCTTC.

The rearrangement uses TRBV18 and TRBJ1-4, with D unresolved. Trimming removed 6 bases at V and 0 bases at J, with 11 bases between. CDR1 and CDR2 (germline): KGHSH, LQKENI. CDR3 length: 15 amino acids. CDR3 bases: TGTGCCAGCTCGAAGATGGAGGCAACTAATGAAAAACTGTTTTTT. It is translated as CASSKMEATNEKLFF.

This chain links TRBV5-6 with TRBJ2-7; TRBD2 matches at 9 bases. V gave up 1 base and J gave up 4 bases; unmatched junction bases: 0. The CDR3 totals 13 residues. Germline loops: CDR1 SGHDT, CDR2 YYEEEE. The CDR3, as DNA: TGTGCCAGCAGCTTGACTAGCGGGTACGAGCAGTACTTC. It is translated as CASSLTSGYEQYF.

The V gene is TRBV7-8, the J gene TRBJ1-5; a possible D gene is TRBD1 (5 bases). CDR3 size: 15 residues. The germline V gene encodes CDR1 SGHVS and CDR2 FQNEAQ. V was clipped by 1 base and J by 7 bases, with 14 bases between them. The CDR3 bases are TGTGCCAGCAGCTTAGTGTCTCAGGGAGGACAGCCCCAGCATTTT. Amino acid sequence: CASSLVSQGGQPQHF.

The V gene is TRBV11-2, the J gene TRBJ2-5, with 11 bases lining up with TRBD1. Germline lookup yields CDR1 SGHAT and CDR2 FQNNGV. J gave up 3 bases and V 6 bases, and 6 bases lay outside the gene matches. The CDR3 has 15 residues. CDR3 bases: TGTGCCAGCAGTCGGGACAGGGGGGAGGAAGAGACCCAGTACTTC. Its translation is CASSRDRGEEETQYF.

The chain uses TRBV5-1 and TRBJ1-1, with D unresolved. V was cut by 1 base and J by 1 base, with 8 bases left in between. The CDR3 totals 14 residues. Germline CDR1 is SGHRS and CDR2 is YFSETQ. CDR3 nucleotides: TGCGCCAGCAGCTTGAATGTGGAGAACACTGAAGCTTTCTTT. Translating it yields CASSLNVENTEAFF. Looking up the rest from reference TRBV5-1 and TRBJ1-1 gives the full variable domain: KAGVTQTPRYLIKTRGQQVTLSCSPISGHRSVSWYQQTPGQGLQFLFEYFSETQRNKGNFPGRFSGRQFSNSRSEMNVSTLELGDSALYLCASSLNVENTEAFFGQGTRLTVV.

The gene calls are TRBV11-3 and TRBJ1-4; D might be TRBD1 (6 bases). Deletions cut 4 bases from V and 0 bases from J, with 15 bases between. Per the germline V gene, CDR1 is SGHNT and CDR2 is YENEEA. The CDR3 has 17 residues. For the CDR3, the DNA is TGTGCCAGCAGCTCGTTGGGGGGGGCGGCAACTAATGAAAAACTGTTTTTT. Translated: CASSSLGGAATNEKLFF.

This clonotype was recorded once. This chain joins TRBV29-1 and TRBJ1-1; TRBD1 might be the D (5 bases). The germline V gene has CDR1 SQVTM and CDR2 ANQGSEA. The CDR3 spans 12 residues. Between the trimmed V and J ends, which lost 4 bases and 3 bases, there was a span of 9 bases. CDR3: CSVGGWDTEAFF. CDR3 DNA: TGCAGCGTTGGGGGGTGGGACACTGAAGCTTTCTTT.

The gene calls are TRBV20-1 and TRBJ1-2, with 7 bases matching TRBD1. Per the germline V gene, CDR1 is DFQATT and CDR2 is SNEGSKA (reference sequence). V lost 3 bases, J lost 4 bases, and 5 bases stayed unmatched. This CDR3 region has 13 residues. The CDR3 region is CSASVRGGYGYTF. The CDR3 region has the DNA TGCAGTGCTAGTGTCAGGGGGGGCTATGGCTACACCTTC.

The chain employs TRBV3-1 and TRBJ2-6; D gene uncertain. In germline, CDR1 is LGHDT, CDR2 YNNKEL (reference sequence). The CDR3 runs to 16 residues. V lost 3 bases and J 1 base, leaving 10 bases between the germline ends. The CDR3 DNA follows: TGTGCCAGCAGCCAGTCAGGCAGATCTGGGGCCAACGTCCTGACTTTC. The encoded protein is CASSQSGRSGANVLTF.

The J gene is TRBJ2-1, the V gene TRBV20-1; D may be TRBD1 or TRBD2 (5 bases each). Germline CDR1 DFQATT, CDR2 SNEGSKA (reference sequence). The CDR3 loop spans 14 amino acids. V lost 6 bases, J lost 7 bases, and 19 bases lay in between. The CDR3 loop reads CSARRGEGWNEQFF. In DNA form, the CDR3 reads TGCAGTGCCCGAAGGGGAGAGGGTTGGAATGAGCAGTTCTTC.

V usage is TRBV5-1 and J usage is TRBJ2-1; unclear D gene. Germline values: CDR1 SGHRS, CDR2 YFSETQ. The CDR3 loop spans 17 amino acids. V lost 0 bases and J 2 bases, leaving 15 bases between the germline ends. Here the CDR3 DNA reads TGCGCCAGCAGCTTGGGGCAGGTTCCTGACCCCTACAATGAGCAGTTCTTC. Its translation is CASSLGQVPDPYNEQFF.

The genes are TRBV30 and TRBJ1-1; D is unresolved. Germline assignment: CDR1 GTSNPN and CDR2 SVGIG (reference sequence). The CDR3 contains 13 residues. Trimming cost V 4 bases and J 7 bases, with 16 bases left between them. The CDR3 loop is CAWTDTADFEAFF. In DNA, the CDR3 is TGTGCCTGGACAGACACGGCGGACTTTGAAGCTTTCTTT. The full variable domain, in which reference TRBV30 and TRBJ1-1 provide the parts outside the CDR3, is SQTIHQWPATLVQPVGSPLSLECTVEGTSNPNLYWYRQAAGRGLQLLFYSVGIGQISSEVPQNLSASRPQDRQFILSSKKLLLSDSGFYLCAWTDTADFEAFFGQGTRLTVV.

This chain connects TRBV7-8 to TRBJ2-7, with 7 positions matching TRBD2. The ends lost 6 bases at V and 5 bases at J; junction bases unmatched: 10. The CDR3 contains 14 residues. Germline V gene lookup returns CDR1 SGHVS and CDR2 FQNEAQ. The CDR3 coding sequence is TGTGCCAGCAGTGCGGGAGTCATCTACCACGAGCAGTACTTC. This encodes CASSAGVIYHEQYF.

The chain uses TRBV5-1 and TRBJ2-7; no definite D call. The CDR3 is 13 amino acids. Germline V gene data show CDR1 as SGHRS and CDR2 as YFSETQ. Trimming shortened V by 5 bases and J by 3 bases, and 12 bases separated the two germline ends. The CDR3 sequence: CASREGGYYEQYF. The CDR3 DNA reads TGCGCCAGCAGGGAAGGCGGCTACTACGAGCAGTACTTC.

The chain links TRBV29-1 to TRBJ1-1; the D gene is possibly TRBD1 (6 bases). CDR1 and CDR2 (germline): SQVTM, ANQGSEA. Trimming took off 5 bases at V and 3 bases at J, with 10 bases between the two ends. The CDR3 runs to 12 residues. CDR3 in amino acids: CSVRGFDTEAFF. The CDR3, as DNA: TGCAGCGTTAGGGGGTTTGACACTGAAGCTTTCTTT.

V usage is TRBV3-1 and J usage is TRBJ2-1, with D unresolved. The CDR3 consists of 13 residues. CDR1 and CDR2 from the germline V gene are LGHDT and YNNKEL (reference sequence). Trimming took 0 bases from V and 6 from J, leaving 6 bases between them. The DNA for the CDR3 is TGTGCCAGCAGCCAAGAAGAGATCAATGAGCAGTTCTTC. Translation: CASSQEEINEQFF.

This chain links TRBV29-1 with TRBJ1-5; TRBD1 agrees at 8 bases. V gave up 6 bases and J gave up 7 bases; unmatched junction bases: 11. The CDR3 length is 14 residues. Germline CDR1 and CDR2: SQVTM and ANQGSEA. The DNA of the CDR3 is TGCAGCGTGGTTGGGACCGACAGGGGCCAGCCCCAGCATTTT. This translates into CSVVGTDRGQPQHF.

This chain joins TRBV30 and TRBJ1-2, with TRBD1 matching 7 bases. The germline V gene has CDR1 GTSNPN and CDR2 SVGIG (reference sequence). J lost 3 bases, V lost 4 bases, and 5 bases had no gene match. The CDR3 contains 13 residues. DNA for the CDR3: TGTGCCTGGAACCGCCAGGGGGACTATGGCTACACCTTC. Its translation: CAWNRQGDYGYTF. The full variable domain, in which reference TRBV30 and TRBJ1-2 provide the parts outside the CDR3, is SQTIHQWPATLVQPVGSPLSLECTVEGTSNPNLYWYRQAAGRGLQLLFYSVGIGQISSEVPQNLSASRPQDRQFILSSKKLLLSDSGFYLCAWNRQGDYGYTFGSGTRLTVV.

This clonotype was seen once. The chain is built from TRBV27 and TRBJ2-5; the D is unclear. CDR3 size: 12 residues. V was shortened by 2 bases and J by 4 bases, with 5 bases between the two germline ends. The germline V gene encodes CDR1 MNHEY and CDR2 SMNVEV (reference sequence). CDR3 sequence reads: CASSLKGETQYF. In nucleotides, the CDR3 is TGTGCCAGCAGTTTAAAGGGAGAGACCCAGTACTTC.